The 8 T cell receptor beta chains presented below share a single source sample, sequenced in a study of shared clonotypes between healthy human individuals. Only in-frame clones appear in the TCRdb table, and some are missing; sequencing was by immunoSEQ multiplex PCR. The sample lists roughly 680,000 clones; 72% were seen once. Sequences were obtained from memory CD4+ T cells sorted from blood. As for subset: CD45RA-negative fraction. The receptors were sampled from a woman aged 25 to 39 in good health.

There are many counts of this clone. The CDR3 is CASTTGHLTSYQPQHF. CDR3 in DNA: TGTGCCAGCACCACGGGGCACCTTACCTCCTATCAGCCCCAGCATTTT. The V and J genes are TRBV2 and TRBJ1-5; TRBD1 is a possible D gene (5 bases). V was cut by 7 bases and J by 5 bases, with 21 bases left in between. CDR3 length: 16 residues. Germline CDR1 SNHLY, CDR2 FYNNEI.

V is TRBV11-2 and J is TRBJ1-4; D gene uncertain. The CDR3 has 16 residues. Trimming stripped 0 bases from V and 6 bases from J, with 14 bases between. CDR1 SGHAT and CDR2 FQNNGV come from the germline V gene. This CDR3 reads CASSLDSAPKDEKLFF. The CDR3 DNA reads TGTGCCAGCAGCTTAGACAGCGCACCTAAGGATGAAAAACTGTTTTTT.

The chain links TRBV10-2 to TRBJ2-7; 8 bases are a match to TRBD2. V trimming: 6 bases; J trimming: 5 bases; junction bases outside the gene matches: 3. The germline V gene has CDR1 WSHSY and CDR2 SAAADI. This CDR3 spans 12 amino acids. The CDR3 region has the DNA TGCGCCAGCAGAAAAGCGGGGGACGAGCAGTACTTC. It yields the protein CASRKAGDEQYF.

The CDR3 region has the DNA TGTGCCAGCAGCCCCGGGGGATTCTTAGAGGCAAACAATGAGCAGTTCTTC. This translates into CASSPGGFLEANNEQFF. The chain links TRBV14 to TRBJ2-1; weak D call: TRBD2 (6 bases). Germline lookup yields CDR1 SGHDN and CDR2 FVKESK. The CDR3 totals 17 residues. V was clipped by 4 bases and J by 5 bases, with 21 bases between them.

There are a few counts of this clone. The J gene is TRBJ2-6, the V gene TRBV6-5, with D unclear. CDR1 and CDR2 from the germline V gene are MNHEY and SVGAGI. The CDR3 runs to 15 residues. The V end lost 2 bases, the J end lost 3 bases, and 8 bases lay between the germline ends. The CDR3 is CASSYNWDGANVLTF. CDR3 in DNA: TGTGCCAGCAGTTACAACTGGGATGGGGCCAACGTCCTGACTTTC.

This chain links TRBV25-1 with TRBJ2-4; tentative D call: TRBD1 (6 bases). Trimming stripped 1 base from V and 6 bases from J, with 16 bases between. The CDR3 has 16 amino acids. Per the germline V gene, CDR1 is MGHDK and CDR2 is SYGVNS. The DNA for the CDR3 is TGTGCCAGCAGTGAATCGGGCAGGGGTTTAAGAAACATTCAGTACTTC. This gives the protein CASSESGRGLRNIQYF.

The V gene is TRBV28, the J gene TRBJ1-2; possible D gene TRBD1, 5 bases. Trimming cost V 6 bases and J 4 bases, with 18 bases left between them. Germline CDR1 MDHEN, CDR2 SYDVKM. This CDR3 region has 15 residues. The CDR3 DNA is TGTGCCAGCAGCTCCTCGGGGCAGGGCTTCTATGGCTACACCTTC. Its translation is CASSSSGQGFYGYTF.

The chain carries TRBV18 and TRBJ2-7, with TRBD1 matching over 10 bases. V shed 5 bases, J shed 4 bases, and the junction held 8 bases outside the gene matches. CDR1 is KGHSH, CDR2 LQKENI, per germline. CDR3 size: 15 residues. CDR3 coding DNA: TGTGCCAGCTCAAAAGCCGGGACAGGGGAATACGAGCAGTACTTC. Its translation is CASSKAGTGEYEQYF.